This is a list of T cell receptor beta chains from one sample in a study of T-cell memory formation after mild COVID-19. TCRdb re-called the 5' RACE reads with MiXCR, one entry per CDR3 protein. The sample consists of 360,000 or so distinct CDR3 sequences, 28% of them appearing once. Input material: PBMCs or a T cell subset sorted from them (not recorded which). The receptors derive from an adult woman who had mild COVID-19 (a few samples of this study predate the infection). Cell type and time point are not known. Each CDR3 is given with its conserved first and last residue.

v_gene: TRBV15
j_gene: TRBJ1-2
CDR3aa: CATSPPRAIGYTF

v_gene: TRBV7-3
j_gene: TRBJ2-2
CDR3aa: CASSFTSTGELFF

v_gene: TRBV15
j_gene: TRBJ1-6
CDR3aa: CATSRGQENSPLHF

v_gene: TRBV12-3/TRBV12-4
j_gene: TRBJ1-2
CDR3aa: CASSKQGKNGYTF

v_gene: TRBV2
j_gene: TRBJ2-1
CDR3aa: CASSSKERPYNEQFF

v_gene: TRBV6-1
j_gene: TRBJ1-2
CDR3aa: CASSDPGGGYTF

v_gene: TRBV7-9
j_gene: TRBJ2-3
CDR3aa: CASSQLGILGTDTQYF

v_gene: TRBV5-1
j_gene: TRBJ1-5
CDR3aa: CASSLDPGLRQPQHF

v_gene: TRBV11-1
j_gene: TRBJ1-4
CDR3aa: CASGEGLNNEKLFF

v_gene: TRBV6-5
j_gene: TRBJ1-2
CDR3aa: CASRRDRVYGYTF

v_gene: TRBV5-1
j_gene: TRBJ2-7
CDR3aa: CASSWTGVSDEQYF

v_gene: TRBV5-1
j_gene: TRBJ1-4
CDR3aa: CASSSGTGDEKLFF

v_gene: TRBV30
j_gene: TRBJ2-7
CDR3aa: CAWSVSGGHEQYF

v_gene: TRBV3-1
j_gene: TRBJ2-2
CDR3aa: CASRHHTGELFF

v_gene: TRBV5-1
j_gene: TRBJ1-2
CDR3aa: CASSLLDRDGYTF

v_gene: TRBV24-1
j_gene: TRBJ2-1
CDR3aa: CATSDSFVGTYNEQFF

v_gene: TRBV11-2
j_gene: TRBJ2-5
CDR3aa: CASSLGVGLAGTKEVETQYF

v_gene: TRBV9
j_gene: TRBJ2-1
CDR3aa: CASSARPGSGRPSGQFF

v_gene: TRBV11-2
j_gene: TRBJ1-1
CDR3aa: CASSLTQDMNTEAFF

v_gene: TRBV4-3
j_gene: TRBJ1-2
CDR3aa: CASSQIITGGSGYTF

v_gene: TRBV7-9
j_gene: TRBJ2-1
CDR3aa: CASSPMTSRGNEQFF

v_gene: TRBV7-9
j_gene: TRBJ2-1
CDR3aa: CASSVLAGGMNEQFF

v_gene: TRBV29-1
j_gene: TRBJ2-1
CDR3aa: CSVVILGQGNNEQFF

v_gene: TRBV18
j_gene: TRBJ2-7
CDR3aa: CASSPVQGEQYEQYF

v_gene: TRBV6-5
j_gene: TRBJ2-1
CDR3aa: CASNTGGGANEQFF

v_gene: TRBV2
j_gene: TRBJ2-1
CDR3aa: CASGLGNLVNEQFF

v_gene: TRBV20-1
j_gene: TRBJ2-1
CDR3aa: CSASSLAGAPGNEQFF

v_gene: TRBV7-9
j_gene: TRBJ2-1
CDR3aa: CASSSSTGRYNEQFF

v_gene: TRBV5-1
j_gene: TRBJ2-4
CDR3aa: CASSLVGGLAKNIQYF

v_gene: TRBV15
j_gene: TRBJ2-1
CDR3aa: CATSRDLRGSPYNEQFF

v_gene: TRBV5-1
j_gene: TRBJ2-7
CDR3aa: CASSLADGAFYEQYF